This passage covers 17 T cell receptor beta chains from one sample sequenced in a study of cytomegalovirus exposure and HLA in healthy donors. Sequencing was performed with immunoSEQ multiplex PCR; in TCRdb, only in-frame clones are kept and a portion is missing. The sample consists of 95,000 to 150,000 clones, roughly 94% of them appearing once. Sequencing input: PBMCs. The receptor source for this set is a woman aged 18 to 35 in good health and CMV-seronegative.

This clone occurred once. V and J are TRBV5-1 and TRBJ2-7, with TRBD1 as a possible D gene (6 bases). The germline CDR1 and CDR2 sequences are SGHRS and YFSETQ. The CDR3 sequence is 15 residues long. With 2 bases removed from V and 3 bases from J, the gap between germline ends came to 15 bases. CDR3 in DNA: TGCGCCAGCAGCTTAACAGGGAATTCGGTCTACGAGCAGTACTTC. Translation gives CASSLTGNSVYEQYF.

The chain links TRBV6-5 to TRBJ2-2; D uncertain. Trimming removed 2 bases from V and 13 bases from J, with 14 bases in between. CDR3 length: 13 amino acids. Germline-derived CDR1 and CDR2 are MNHEY and SVGAGI. This CDR3 reads CASSYGQNAWLFF. CDR3 sequence (DNA): TGTGCCAGCAGTTACGGGCAGAATGCGTGGCTGTTTTTT.

This chain uses TRBV28 with TRBJ2-2; no reliable D call. The CDR3 consists of 15 residues. The V end lost 5 bases, the J end lost 7 bases, and 17 bases lay between the germline ends. The germline V gene encodes CDR1 MDHEN and CDR2 SYDVKM. The CDR3 reads CASSDLQQVNGELFF. In DNA form, the CDR3 reads TGTGCCAGCAGTGATTTACAGCAAGTGAACGGGGAGCTGTTTTTT.

The chain uses TRBV6-5 and TRBJ1-2; 7 bases line up with TRBD1. Germline CDR1 and CDR2: MNHEY and SVGAGI. The V segment lost 4 bases and the J segment 6 bases; nucleotides outside the gene matches: 11. This CDR3 comprises 15 residues. The CDR3 loop reads CASSSLFRDSDGYTF. The CDR3 DNA reads TGTGCCAGCAGTTCACTCTTCCGGGACAGTGATGGCTACACCTTC.

The J gene is TRBJ1-2, the V gene TRBV28; D call uncertain. Germline V lookup: CDR1 MDHEN, CDR2 SYDVKM. V was pared by 5 bases and J by 8 bases, with 18 bases between. This CDR3 contains 14 residues. The CDR3 nucleotides read TGTGCCAGCAGTCCAACCTCCGGGAGAAAGGGCTACACCTTC. The encoded protein is CASSPTSGRKGYTF.

This clone was recorded only once. The chain combines TRBV13 with TRBJ2-1; no clear D gene. This CDR3 has 13 amino acids. Germline CDR1 PRHDT, CDR2 FYEKMQ (reference sequence). The ends were cut back, 4 bases at V and 9 bases at J, with 13 bases in the middle. The CDR3 region is CASSSPPSAEQFF. In DNA, the CDR3 is TGTGCCAGCAGCTCACCTCCGAGTGCTGAGCAGTTCTTC.

V and J are TRBV5-1 and TRBJ2-3, with D unclear. V was shortened by 1 base and J by 6 bases, with 9 bases between the two germline ends. Per germline, CDR1 SGHRS and CDR2 YFSETQ. This CDR3 is 13 amino acids long. This CDR3 reads CASSLKPRDTQYF. The CDR3, as DNA: TGCGCCAGCAGCTTGAAACCCCGGGATACGCAGTATTTT.

V and J are TRBV5-1 and TRBJ2-2, with D possibly being TRBD2 (5 bases). The length of the CDR3 is 13 residues. Deletions cut 3 bases from V and 7 bases from J, with 10 bases between. In germline, CDR1 is SGHRS, CDR2 YFSETQ. CDR3 in amino acids: CASSWGRGGELFF. DNA of the CDR3: TGCGCCAGCAGCTGGGGTCGGGGCGGGGAGCTGTTTTTT. The whole variable domain, filled in from reference TRBV5-1 and TRBJ2-2, reads KAGVTQTPRYLIKTRGQQVTLSCSPISGHRSVSWYQQTPGQGLQFLFEYFSETQRNKGNFPGRFSGRQFSNSRSEMNVSTLELGDSALYLCASSWGRGGELFFGEGSRLTVL.

The chain employs TRBV27 and TRBJ1-1; 7 bases agree with TRBD1. Germline loops: CDR1 MNHEY, CDR2 SMNVEV (reference sequence). With V trimmed by 5 bases and J by 7 bases, 10 bases remained unmatched. The CDR3 extends over 14 amino acids. The CDR3 loop is CASSRTTGDYEAFF. DNA of the CDR3: TGTGCCAGCAGTAGGACTACAGGGGATTATGAAGCTTTCTTT.

The J gene is TRBJ1-4, the V gene TRBV6-6; 7 bases align to TRBD1. The CDR3 is 13 residues long. The germline V gene encodes CDR1 MNHNY and CDR2 SVGAGI (reference sequence). J gave up 5 bases and V 8 bases, and 5 bases lay outside the gene matches. The CDR3 here is CASVETGNEKLFF. For the CDR3, the DNA is TGTGCCAGCGTGGAGACAGGGAATGAAAAACTGTTTTTT.

The rearrangement links TRBV12-5 to TRBJ2-1, with a possible D match to TRBD2 (5 bases). V dropped 6 bases and J dropped 9 bases, with 15 bases sitting between them. CDR1 and CDR2 (germline): LGHNT, FRNRAP. CDR3 length: 13 amino acids. CDR3 coding DNA: TGTGCTAGTGGAGTGGCGTTCGAGGGTGAGCAGTTCTTC. This encodes CASGVAFEGEQFF.

The chain links TRBV28 to TRBJ1-5; D may be TRBD1 (6 bases). The CDR3 sequence is 16 residues long. V was trimmed by 3 bases and J by 3 bases, leaving 15 bases between them. CDR1 MDHEN and CDR2 SYDVKM come from the germline V gene. CDR3 nucleotides: TGTGCCAGCAGTTTGGCACAGGGCTGGGACAATCAGCCCCAGCATTTT. The encoded protein is CASSLAQGWDNQPQHF. Full variable domain (missing parts from reference TRBV28 and TRBJ1-5): DVKVTQSSRYLVKRTGEKVFLECVQDMDHENMFWYRQDPGLGLRLIYFSYDVKMKEKGDIPEGYSVSREKKERFSLILESASTNQTSMYLCASSLAQGWDNQPQHFGDGTRLSIL.

This chain joins TRBV27 and TRBJ2-3; 10 bases align to TRBD2. Germline CDR1 and CDR2: MNHEY and SMNVEV (reference sequence). The V and J ends lost 3 bases and 10 bases, in that order; junction bases with no gene match: 4. The CDR3 sequence is 13 residues long. CDR3 DNA: TGTGCCAGCAGTTTTCCTAGCGGGGGACCGCAGTATTTT. Encoded protein: CASSFPSGGPQYF.

The J gene is TRBJ2-3, the V gene TRBV9; D remains unclear. The CDR3 spans 13 residues. Looked up from germline, CDR1 is SGDLS and CDR2 is YYNGEE. With 4 bases removed from V and 3 bases from J, the gap between germline ends came to 9 bases. CDR3 sequence (DNA): TGTGCCAGCAGCCGAACAGTGACAGATACGCAGTATTTT. Translated: CASSRTVTDTQYF. Supplemented by reference TRBV9 and TRBJ2-3, the full variable domain reads DSGVTQTPKHLITATGQRVTLRCSPRSGDLSVYWYQQSLDQGLQFLIQYYNGEERAKGNILERFSAQQFPDLHSELNLSSLELGDSALYFCASSRTVTDTQYFGPGTRLTVL.

CDR3 loop: CASRKKPTGPMSSEQFF. Here the CDR3 DNA reads TGTGCCAGCAGAAAGAAGCCGACAGGCCCAATGTCAAGTGAGCAGTTCTTC. The rearrangement uses TRBV7-9 and TRBJ2-1; TRBD1 is a possible D gene (6 bases). Deletions cut 6 bases from V and 9 bases from J, with 27 bases between. The CDR3 is 17 residues long. The germline V gene encodes CDR1 SEHNR and CDR2 FQNEAQ (reference sequence).

The chain combines TRBV25-1 with TRBJ1-4; TRBD1 agrees at 9 bases. Germline-derived CDR1 and CDR2 are MGHDK and SYGVNS. The CDR3 is made up of 16 amino acids. J lost 8 bases, V lost 4 bases, and 11 bases had no gene match. The CDR3, as DNA: TGTGCCAGCAGTGTGGCCTCCGGACAGGGGAAGGAAAAACTGTTTTTT. Its protein is CASSVASGQGKEKLFF.

This clone turned up a few times. The chain employs TRBV5-1 and TRBJ2-3, with 7 bases matching TRBD2. Germline V gene lookup returns CDR1 SGHRS and CDR2 YFSETQ. The V and J ends lost 0 bases and 4 bases, in that order; junction bases with no gene match: 5. The CDR3 has 15 amino acids. The CDR3 reads CASSLGGRDSDTQYF. The DNA of the CDR3 is TGCGCCAGCAGCTTGGGTGGGAGGGATTCAGATACGCAGTATTTT. Filled out from reference TRBV5-1 and TRBJ2-3, the complete variable domain reads KAGVTQTPRYLIKTRGQQVTLSCSPISGHRSVSWYQQTPGQGLQFLFEYFSETQRNKGNFPGRFSGRQFSNSRSEMNVSTLELGDSALYLCASSLGGRDSDTQYFGPGTRLTVL.